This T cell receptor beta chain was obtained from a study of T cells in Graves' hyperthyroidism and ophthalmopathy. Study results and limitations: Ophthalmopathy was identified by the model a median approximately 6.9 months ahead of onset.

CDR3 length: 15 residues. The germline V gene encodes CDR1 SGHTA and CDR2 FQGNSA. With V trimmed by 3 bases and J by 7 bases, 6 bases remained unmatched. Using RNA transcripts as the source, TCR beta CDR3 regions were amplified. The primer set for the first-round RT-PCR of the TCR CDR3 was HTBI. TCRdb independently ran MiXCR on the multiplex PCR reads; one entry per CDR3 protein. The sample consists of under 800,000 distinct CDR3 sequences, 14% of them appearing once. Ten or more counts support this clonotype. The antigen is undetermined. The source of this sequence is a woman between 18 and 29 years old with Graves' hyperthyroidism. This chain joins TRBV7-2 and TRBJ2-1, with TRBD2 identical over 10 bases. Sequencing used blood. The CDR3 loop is CASSFLAGVSNEQFF. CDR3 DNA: TGTGCCAGCAGCTTTCTAGCGGGAGTATCAAATGAGCAGTTCTTC.